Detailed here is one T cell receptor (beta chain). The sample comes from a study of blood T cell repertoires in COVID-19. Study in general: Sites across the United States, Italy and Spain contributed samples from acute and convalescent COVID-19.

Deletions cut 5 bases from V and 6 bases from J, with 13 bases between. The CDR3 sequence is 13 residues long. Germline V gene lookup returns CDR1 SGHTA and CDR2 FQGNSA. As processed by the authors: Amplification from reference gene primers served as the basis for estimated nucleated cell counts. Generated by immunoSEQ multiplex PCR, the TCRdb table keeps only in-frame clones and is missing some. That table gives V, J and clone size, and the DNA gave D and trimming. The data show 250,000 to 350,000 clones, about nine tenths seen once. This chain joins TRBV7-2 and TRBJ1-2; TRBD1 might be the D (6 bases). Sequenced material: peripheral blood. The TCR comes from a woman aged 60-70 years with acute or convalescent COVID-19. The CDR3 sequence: CASSRTGMNGYTF. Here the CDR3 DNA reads TGTGCCAGCAGCCGAACAGGGATGAATGGCTACACCTTC.